The present entry profiles one TCR beta chain with its context. This entry belongs to a study of blood T cell repertoires in COVID-19. Trimming pared 2 bases from V and 3 bases from J, leaving 9 bases between. This CDR3 is built from 14 residues. Germline CDR1 is SGHTA and CDR2 is FQGTGA. Assay: immunoSEQ multiplex PCR; the TCRdb copy retains only in-frame clones and omits some. The sample has 250,000 to 400,000 clones; around 90% are singletons. J is TRBJ2-3 and V is TRBV7-3; TRBD1 is a possible D gene (6 bases). This clonotype was obtained from a young woman with COVID-19, enrolled during active disease. The sample taken for sequencing was peripheral blood. CDR3 DNA: TGTGCCAGCAGCTTACCCGGGACAACAGATACGCAGTATTTT. Translation: CASSLPGTTDTQYF.